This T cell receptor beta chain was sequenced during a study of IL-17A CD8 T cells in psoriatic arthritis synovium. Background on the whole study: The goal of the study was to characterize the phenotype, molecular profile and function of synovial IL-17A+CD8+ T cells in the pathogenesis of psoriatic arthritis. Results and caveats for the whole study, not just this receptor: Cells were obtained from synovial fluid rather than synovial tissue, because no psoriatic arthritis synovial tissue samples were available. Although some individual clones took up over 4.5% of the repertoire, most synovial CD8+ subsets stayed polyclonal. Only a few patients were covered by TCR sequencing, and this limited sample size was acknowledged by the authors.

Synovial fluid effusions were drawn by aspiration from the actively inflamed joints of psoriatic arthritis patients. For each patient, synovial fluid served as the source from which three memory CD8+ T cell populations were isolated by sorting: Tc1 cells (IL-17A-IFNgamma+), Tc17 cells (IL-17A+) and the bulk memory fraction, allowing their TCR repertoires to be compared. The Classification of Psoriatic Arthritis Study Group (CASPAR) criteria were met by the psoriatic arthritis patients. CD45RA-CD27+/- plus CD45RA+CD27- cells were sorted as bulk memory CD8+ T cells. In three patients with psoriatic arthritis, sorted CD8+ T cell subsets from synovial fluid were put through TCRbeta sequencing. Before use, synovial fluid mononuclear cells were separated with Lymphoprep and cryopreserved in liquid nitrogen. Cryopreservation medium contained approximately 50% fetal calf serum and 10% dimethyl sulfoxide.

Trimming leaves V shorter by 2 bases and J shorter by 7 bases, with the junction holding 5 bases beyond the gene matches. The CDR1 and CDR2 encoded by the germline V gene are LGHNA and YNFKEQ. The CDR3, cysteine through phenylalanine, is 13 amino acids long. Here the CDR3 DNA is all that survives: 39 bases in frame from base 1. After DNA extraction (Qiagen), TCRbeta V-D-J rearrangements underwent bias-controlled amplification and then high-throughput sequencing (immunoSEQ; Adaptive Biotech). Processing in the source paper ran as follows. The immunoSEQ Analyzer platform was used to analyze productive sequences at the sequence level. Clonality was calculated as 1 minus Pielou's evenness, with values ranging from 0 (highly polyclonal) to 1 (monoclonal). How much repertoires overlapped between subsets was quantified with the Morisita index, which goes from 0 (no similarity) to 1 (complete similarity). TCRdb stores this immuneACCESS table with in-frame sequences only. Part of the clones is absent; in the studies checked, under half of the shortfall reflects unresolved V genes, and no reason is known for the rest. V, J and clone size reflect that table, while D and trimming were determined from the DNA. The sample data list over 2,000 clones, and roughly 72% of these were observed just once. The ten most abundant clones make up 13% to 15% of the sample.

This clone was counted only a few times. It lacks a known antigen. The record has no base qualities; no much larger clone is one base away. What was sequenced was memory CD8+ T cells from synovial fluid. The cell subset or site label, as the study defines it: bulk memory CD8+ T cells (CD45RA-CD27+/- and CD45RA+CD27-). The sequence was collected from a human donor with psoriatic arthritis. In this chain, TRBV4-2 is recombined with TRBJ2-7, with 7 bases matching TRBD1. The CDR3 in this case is CASSQMSGQEQYF. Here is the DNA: TGTGCCAGCAGCCAAATGTCGGGACAGGAGCAGTACTTC.